One sample yielded the 8 T cell receptor beta chains listed below, sequenced in a study of CD4 T cells in relation to SARS-CoV-2 and coronaviruses. The antigens of these receptors remain unknown. Data came from immunoSEQ multiplex PCR; TCRdb stores just in-frame clones and leaves some out. The sample lists around 25,000 clones, less than 85% seen once, with over 25% in the top ten. Unexposed donor CD4+ T cells date from about 2011-2019, before the COVID-19 pandemic. The cells were cultured for approximately 10 days before CD4+ T cells were isolated. The material sequenced was CD4+ T cells from PBMCs, cultured in vitro. These TCRs come from a human donor in good health.

The chain recombines TRBV2 with TRBJ1-1; D gene unclear. The CDR3 totals 13 residues. Trimming took off 7 bases at V and 5 bases at J, with 14 bases between the two ends. The germline CDR1 and CDR2 sequences are SNHLY and FYNNEI. CDR3 sequence (DNA): TGTGCCAGCACCTCTTCGGAGGGTACTGAAGCTTTCTTT. Amino acid sequence: CASTSSEGTEAFF.

This clone was counted a single time. V gene TRBV19 combines with J gene TRBJ2-3; D perhaps matches TRBD1 (6 bases). Germline CDR1 and CDR2: LNHDA and SQIVND (reference sequence). There are 14 residues in the CDR3. V was shortened by 4 bases and J by 4 bases, with 12 bases between the two germline ends. The CDR3 DNA reads TGTGCCAGTAGTAATACAGGGTATTCAGATACGCAGTATTTT. Encoded protein: CASSNTGYSDTQYF.

This chain uses TRBV2 with TRBJ2-7, with no clear D. Trimming removed 5 bases at V and 5 bases at J, with 16 bases between. This CDR3 has 14 residues. The germline gives CDR1 SNHLY, CDR2 FYNNEI. The CDR3 DNA reads TGTGCCAGCAGTCCCCGGCAGGATAGGAACGAGCAGTACTTC. It is translated as CASSPRQDRNEQYF.

CDR3 region: CSGVGGRGYGYTF. CDR3 DNA sequence: TGCAGCGGCGTCGGGGGAAGGGGCTATGGCTACACCTTC. The chain uses TRBV29-1 and TRBJ1-2; possible D gene TRBD1, 5 bases. With 7 bases removed from V and 4 bases from J, the gap between germline ends came to 16 bases. Looked up from germline, CDR1 is SQVTM and CDR2 is ANQGSEA. This CDR3 contains 13 residues.

CDR3 in amino acids: CASSLEGQGANEQFF. In DNA, the CDR3 is TGCGCCAGCAGCTTGGAGGGACAGGGGGCTAATGAGCAGTTCTTC. The chain joins TRBV5-1 to TRBJ2-1, with TRBD1 identical over 12 bases. CDR1 and CDR2 (germline): SGHRS, YFSETQ. The V gene end was trimmed by 0 bases and the J gene end by 7 bases; junction bases not matched to a gene: 2. The CDR3 is 15 amino acids.

The genes are TRBV23-1 and TRBJ1-5; 8 nucleotides line up with TRBD1. TRBV23-1 is flagged as an ORF with uncertain function. Trimming cost V 4 bases and J 4 bases; bases outside gene matches: 21. The CDR3 totals 20 residues. The CDR3 sequence: CASSRMTGADMNPVNQPQHF. As DNA, the CDR3 is TGCGCCAGCAGTCGAATGACAGGGGCGGACATGAATCCCGTTAATCAGCCCCAGCATTTT.

This rearrangement joins TRBV19 to TRBJ2-7, with D perhaps TRBD2 (5 bases). Germline V gene sequence: CDR1 LNHDA, CDR2 SQIVND (reference sequence). Trimming removed 9 bases at V and 3 bases at J, with 21 bases between. The CDR3 sequence is 15 residues long. The CDR3: CASKNSAEEVYEQYF. The CDR3 coding sequence is TGTGCCAGCAAAAATTCGGCGGAGGAGGTCTACGAGCAGTACTTC.

The V and J genes are TRBV29-1 and TRBJ1-2; TRBD1 aligns across 7 bases. Germline lookup yields CDR1 SQVTM and CDR2 ANQGSEA. V was clipped by 4 bases and J by 0 bases; unmatched bases: 2. This CDR3 contains 13 residues. The CDR3 sequence is CSVAQGTNYGYTF. Here the CDR3 DNA reads TGCAGCGTTGCACAGGGGACTAACTATGGCTACACCTTC. Using reference TRBV29-1 and TRBJ1-2 for the parts outside the CDR3, the full variable domain is SAVISQKPSRDICQRGTSLTIQCQVDSQVTMMFWYRQQPGQSLTLIATANQGSEATYESGFVIDKFPISRPNLTFSTLTVSNMSPEDSSIYLCSVAQGTNYGYTFGSGTRLTVV.